This T cell receptor (beta chain) derives from a study of T cells after yellow fever vaccination. Study observations and caveats: In post-booster samples, most primary-vaccination clones reappeared (about 95% CD4, 88% CD8).

This clonotype was seen at least ten times. Its antigen is unknown. Germline CDR1 is DFQATT and CDR2 is SNEGSKA (reference sequence). The CDR3 extends over 16 amino acids. V lost 2 bases, J lost 4 bases, and 18 bases lay in between. A single record per CDR3 protein comes from TCRdb applying MiXCR to the 5' RACE reads. In the table there are roughly 120,000 distinct CDR3 sequences, 7% to 8.5% of which are singletons. Here the sequenced sample was CD8+ T cells sorted from PBMCs, taken 45 days after the yellow fever booster vaccination. J is TRBJ2-1 and V is TRBV20-1, with D perhaps TRBD2 (6 bases). This TCR was sampled from a man aged 25 to 45 who received the YFV17D yellow fever vaccine. The CDR3 here is CSARLVRAGIYNEQFF. The CDR3 nucleotides read TGCAGTGCTAGACTCGTCCGGGCGGGGATTTACAATGAGCAGTTCTTC.